This TCR beta chain was identified during a study of T cell responses to AZD1222 COVID-19 vaccine. Findings and caveats of the study: Just five or six AZD1222 recipients were seropositive at baseline. In a largely white British group with more females than males, clonal diversity was possibly underestimated. Repertoires were obtained only post-peak T cell response.

A word on this clone: As yet, its antigen is unknown.

The CDR3 loop spans 14 amino acids. The germline gives CDR1 SNHLY, CDR2 FYNNEI. The V end lost 4 bases, the J end lost 0 bases, and 9 bases lay between the germline ends. Method: immunoSEQ multiplex PCR; TCRdb's copy keeps in-frame clones and lacks some. The sample comprises more than 65,000 clones, around 85% of which are singletons, and approximately 7% rests with the top ten. This chain links TRBV2 with TRBJ1-1; D gene unclear. The sequence was collected from an adult in good health. The sample consisted of peripheral blood, taken on day 0 of AZD1222 vaccination. The CDR3 DNA sequence: TGTGCCAGCAGTGTTAGCGGGATGAACACTGAAGCTTTCTTT. This encodes CASSVSGMNTEAFF. The full variable domain, in which reference TRBV2 and TRBJ1-1 provide the parts outside the CDR3, is EPEVTQTPSHQVTQMGQEVILRCVPISNHLYFYWYRQILGQKVEFLVSFYNNEISEKSEIFDDQFSVERPDGSNFTLKIRSTKLEDSAMYFCASSVSGMNTEAFFGQGTRLTVV.